The clone carrying this TCR beta chain was found many times. Antigen specificity is unknown. The beta constant-region primer was an equimolar mix of two oligonucleotides covering TRBC1 and TRBC2. Nested alpha and beta constant-region primers with the SP2 primer drove four PCR rounds on ligated cDNA. TCRdb reanalysed the UMI-ligation and nested PCR reads using MiXCR and keeps one entry per CDR3 protein. Of about 4,700 distinct CDR3 sequences listed, approximately 5.2% are singletons. This specimen belongs to a study of naive and memory T cell subsets. CD4+ T cell IFNgamma after overnight CMV lysate exposure gave donor CMV status. General observations from the study: Over 90% of naive TCR sequences appeared only once, unlike memory subsets. Activation and differentiation may alter RNA-based TCR counts.

The sequence derives from a human donor in good health. Input material: effector memory CD8+ T cells from blood. Subset indicated: effector memory, CD45RA- CD27-.

Here the CDR3 DNA reads TGTGCCAGCAGTGAAGAGGTCCATGGCTACACCTTC. Encoded protein: CASSEEVHGYTF. V gene TRBV6-1 combines with J gene TRBJ1-2; no clear D. Trimming took 1 base from V and 6 from J, leaving 6 bases between them. This CDR3 is 12 amino acids long. Germline V gene data show CDR1 as MNHNS and CDR2 as SASEGT.